The clone carrying this TCR beta chain was seen more than once but under ten times. Its cognate antigen is unknown. The germline V gene has CDR1 SGHRS and CDR2 YFSETQ. Deletions cut 0 bases from V and 7 bases from J, with 11 bases between. The CDR3 loop spans 13 amino acids. These data are taken from a study of T-cell memory formation after mild COVID-19. The study, taken as a whole, reports: Confirmation of SARS-CoV-2 specificity was lacking for second-wave clones peaking day 37. CD4+ contracting clones were found mainly in CM and EM, and CD8+ ones in EMRA. Later expanders leaned CD4+, whereas day 15 to 85 contracting clones were balanced CD4/CD8.

Amplification by 5'RACE using constant-segment primers produced TCR alpha and TCR beta cDNA libraries that carried sample barcodes and UMIs. Each CDR3 protein gets one entry after TCRdb re-called the 5' RACE reads with MiXCR. The table lists roughly 560,000 distinct CDR3 sequences, about a fifth of them singletons. Sequencing input: PBMCs or a T cell subset sorted from them (not recorded which). The V and J genes are TRBV5-1 and TRBJ2-7; D ambiguous. The TCR was taken from an adult woman who had mild COVID-19 (a few samples of this study predate the infection). Cell type and time point are not known. The CDR3 region is CASSLEPVDEQYF. CDR3 in DNA: TGCGCCAGCAGCTTGGAACCCGTCGATGAGCAGTACTTC.